The clone carrying this T cell receptor (beta chain) is labeled as medium-sized. Its antigen is unknown. TCRdb fed the 5' RACE reads into MiXCR, producing one record per CDR3 protein. The sample has around 2,800 distinct CDR3 sequences, less than 14% seen once. The record originates from a study of spatial heterogeneity in lung cancer. The overall study: Detected beta-chain sequences consistently exceeded alpha-chain sequences.

The time point is: sample taken at primary tumor resection. This CDR3 spans 14 amino acids. Germline CDR1 and CDR2: MDHEN and SYDVKM. The germline V and J ends were trimmed by 6 bases and 7 bases, with 18 bases remaining between them. Study conclusions and caveats: How many expanded intratumoral alpha and beta TCRs were present tracked the tumor mutation count, which was a count of nonsynonymous mutations.

This rearrangement joins TRBV28 to TRBJ2-5; D possibly uses TRBD1 or TRBD2 (5 bases each). The TCR originated in a male donor with early-stage non-small cell lung cancer. Source: lung tumor tissue, taken at surgery. In DNA, the CDR3 is TGTGCCAGCAGGAAGGGACCACCCTTGGGGACCCAGTACTTC. It codes for CASRKGPPLGTQYF.